This T cell receptor beta chain was retrieved from a study of blood T cell repertoires in COVID-19. Study overall: The United States, Italy and Spain supplied acute and convalescent COVID-19 samples.

Generated by immunoSEQ multiplex PCR, the TCRdb table keeps only in-frame clones and is missing some. This table has more than 55,000 clones, over 75% appearing once. The sequence was collected from a man older than 75 with active or convalescent COVID-19. Specimen: peripheral blood.

The CDR3 DNA follows: TGCGCCAGCAGCCAAGAGGCGTGGGGCCCCCAGTTCTTC. Translating it yields CASSQEAWGPQFF. The chain has TRBV4-1 and TRBJ2-1, with a weak D call TRBD1 (5 bases). CDR3 length: 13 amino acids. The V gene lost 0 bases and the J gene lost 13 bases, with 13 bases spanning the gap. CDR1 and CDR2 from the germline V gene are MGHRA and YSYEKL.